The 8 T cell receptor beta chains listed next were all sequenced from one sample in a study of TIL therapy for anti-PD-1-resistant metastatic lung cancer. This was the immunoSEQ v3 assay. Clones were sequenced by immunoSEQ multiplex PCR, and TCRdb holds only the in-frame ones, with some missing. Of more than 10,000 clones in the sample, around 54% were seen once. As for time point: pre-treatment sample, taken before nivolumab and TIL therapy. Most excised metastases sampled were pleural nodules or supraclavicular lymph nodes. This material consisted of tumor tissue, taken at baseline. The source of these receptors is a person aged 25 to 79 with non-small cell lung cancer.

The V call is TRBV21-1, the J call TRBJ1-6. TRBV21-1 represents a pseudogene. CDR3 size: 16 residues. CDR3 sequence (DNA): TGTGCCAGCAGCAAAGTACGCGACTTATGTTCATCACCCCTCCACTTT. Its translation: CASSKVRDLCSSPLHF.

By sample fraction, this clone is medium-sized. The chain is built from TRBV5-5 and TRBJ1-1; no clear D gene. Per germline, CDR1 SGHKS and CDR2 YYEKEE (reference sequence). The ends were cut back, 0 bases at V and 5 bases at J, with 11 bases in the middle. This CDR3 has 14 residues. The CDR3 reads CASSLGSWNTEAFF. In nucleotides, the CDR3 is TGTGCCAGCAGCTTGGGGTCATGGAATACTGAAGCTTTCTTT.

V is TRBV9 and J is TRBJ1-2, with 8 bases aligning to TRBD1. The J segment lost 2 bases and the V segment lost 0 bases, leaving 3 bases of the junction unmatched. CDR1 SGDLS and CDR2 YYNGEE come from the germline V gene. The CDR3 extends over 15 amino acids. CDR3 sequence (DNA): TGTGCCAGCAGCGTAGGGAGACAGGGGAACTATGGCTACACCTTC. Its protein is CASSVGRQGNYGYTF.

This clone was seen only a few times. The J gene is TRBJ2-7, the V gene TRBV7-6; 9 bases fit TRBD1. There are 15 residues in the CDR3. The germline V gene has CDR1 SGHVS and CDR2 FNYEAQ. The junction had 11 bases not matched to a gene; V was cut back by 4 bases and J by 7 bases. The CDR3 DNA reads TGTGCCAGCAGCTCCTCGGGGACAGGGTTAGGGGAGCAGTACTTC. Its protein is CASSSSGTGLGEQYF.

This chain uses TRBV10-3 with TRBJ1-2, with TRBD1 matching over 10 bases. The trim removed 6 bases at V and 6 bases at J, leaving 4 bases unmatched. Germline-derived CDR1 and CDR2 are ENHRY and SYGVKD. This CDR3 contains 13 residues. The CDR3 reads CAIRGQGKHGYTF. CDR3 sequence (DNA): TGTGCCATCAGGGGACAGGGGAAGCATGGCTACACCTTC.

The V gene is TRBV5-1, the J gene TRBJ1-5; no clear D. Germline lookup yields CDR1 SGHRS and CDR2 YFSETQ. This CDR3 has 13 amino acids. V lost 0 bases and J 5 bases, leaving 6 bases between the germline ends. CDR3 sequence: CASSLAGDQPQHF. The CDR3, as DNA: TGCGCCAGCAGCTTGGCCGGGGATCAGCCCCAGCATTTT.

The rearrangement uses TRBV11-2 and TRBJ1-1; D perhaps matches TRBD1 (5 bases). The CDR3 consists of 14 residues. Trimming stripped 5 bases from V and 6 bases from J, with 16 bases between. The V gene's germline CDR1 is SGHAT and CDR2 FQNNGV. This CDR3 is CASSPPGRLAEAFF. As DNA, the CDR3 is TGTGCCAGCAGCCCCCCAGGGCGTCTAGCTGAAGCTTTCTTT.

The chain links TRBV6-6 to TRBJ1-1; D not resolved. Trimming removed 2 bases at V and 1 base at J, with 8 bases between. Germline CDR1 reads MNHNY; CDR2 reads SVGAGI (reference sequence). This CDR3 region has 14 residues. The CDR3 is CASSYTAENTEAFF. The CDR3, as DNA: TGTGCCAGCAGTTACACGGCGGAGAACACTGAAGCTTTCTTT.